Sequencing of this T cell receptor beta chain was carried out in a study of T cells in Graves' hyperthyroidism and ophthalmopathy. The source material, RNA transcripts, was used to amplify TCR beta CDR3 regions. An initial round of RT-PCR targeting the TCR CDR3 relied on the HTBI primer set. MiXCR was run by TCRdb on the multiplex PCR reads, yielding one entry per CDR3 protein. Seen here are hundreds of thousands of distinct CDR3 sequences, 14% observed once, and the top ten hold about a tenth. Study-wide points: Among clonotypes expanded in thyroid above 0.001, most were also found in blood.

Many counts were recorded for this clonotype. As yet, its antigen is unknown. Germline V gives CDR1 LNHNV, CDR2 YYDKDF (reference sequence). The CDR3 covers 14 residues. The V end was cut by 5 bases, the J end by 5 bases, with 15 bases between. Patients between 18 and 65 years old had hyperthyroidism, newly diagnosed and lasting under 2 months. This sequence joins TRBV15 and TRBJ1-1; perhaps TRBD1 as D (6 bases). The receptor was isolated from a woman between 18 and 29 years old with Graves' hyperthyroidism. The sequenced material came from blood. This CDR3 is CATSPGAGRTEAFF. Here the CDR3 DNA reads TGTGCCACCAGCCCGGGGGCGGGGCGGACTGAAGCTTTCTTT.